Each of the 25 T cell receptor beta chains below was sequenced from the same sample in a study of blood T cell repertoires in COVID-19. The protocol was immunoSEQ multiplex PCR, while the TCRdb copy is restricted to in-frame clones and leaves out a portion. The profile shows 310,000 or so clones, 70% to 90% of them singletons. The sample comprised PBMCs or T cells enriched from blood (not recorded which). Receptors originate from a woman in her 30s who had recovered from COVID-19.

This clone was seen only a few times. The J gene is TRBJ1-2, the V gene TRBV6-5, with 7 bases lining up with TRBD1. After removal of 6 bases from V and 3 bases from J, the junction contained 7 bases not matched to a gene. The CDR3 runs 14 residues. In germline, CDR1 is MNHEY, CDR2 SVGAGI. CDR3 protein: CASSETQGDYGYTF. DNA of the CDR3: TGTGCCAGCAGCGAGACCCAGGGGGACTATGGCTACACCTTC.

V gene TRBV7-6 combines with J gene TRBJ1-1, with TRBD1 identical over 8 bases. This CDR3 has 16 amino acids. Germline CDR1 reads SGHVS; CDR2 reads FNYEAQ. J was trimmed by 5 bases and V by 5 bases; bases with no gene match: 13. CDR3 nucleotide sequence: TGTGCCAGCAGCGGGGGGGCAGGGGGCGCGGGTACTGAAGCTTTCTTT. This sequence encodes CASSGGAGGAGTEAFF.

The V call is TRBV3-1 (or the pseudogene TRBV3-2), the J call TRBJ1-1; D is undetermined. V was cut by 4 bases and J by 1 base, with 7 bases left in between. Germline-derived CDR1 and CDR2 are LGHDT and YNNKEL (reference sequence). There are 13 residues in the CDR3. CDR3 residues: CASSPLRNTEAFF. CDR3 in DNA: TGTGCCAGCAGCCCTTTGAGGAACACTGAAGCTTTCTTT.

The chain links TRBV19 to TRBJ1-5, with TRBD1 as a possible D gene (6 bases). The CDR3 runs to 14 residues. Trimming took 9 bases from V and 11 from J, leaving 23 bases between them. The germline V gene has CDR1 LNHDA and CDR2 SQIVND (reference sequence). The CDR3, as DNA: TGTGCCAGCAATTCCAGGGGCCCAAGTTCGGCCCAGCATTTT. This gives the protein CASNSRGPSSAQHF.

As to this clone: The same CDR3 can be traced to other DNA sequences in this sample. The J gene is TRBJ1-5, the V gene TRBV2, with D perhaps matching TRBD1 (6 bases). The germline V gene has CDR1 SNHLY and CDR2 FYNNEI. The CDR3 extends over 14 amino acids. Between the trimmed V and J ends, which lost 7 bases and 1 base, there was a span of 11 bases. CDR3 DNA: TGTGCCAGCACTGCGGACAGAAGCAATCAGCCCCAGCATTTT. Translating it yields CASTADRSNQPQHF.

The gene calls are TRBV7-9 and TRBJ1-3; 8 nucleotides agree with TRBD1. Germline V gene data show CDR1 as SEHNR and CDR2 as FQNEAQ (reference sequence). The trim removed 5 bases at V and 1 base at J, leaving 7 bases unmatched. The CDR3 contains 16 residues. The CDR3 nucleotides read TGTGCCAGCAGCCCAGGACAGGGAGTGTCTGGAAACACCATATATTTT. Protein: CASSPGQGVSGNTIYF.

V is TRBV13 and J is TRBJ2-7; no definite D call. The V end lost 4 bases, the J end lost 1 base, and 11 bases lay between the germline ends. The germline CDR1 and CDR2 sequences are PRHDT and FYEKMQ (reference sequence). The CDR3 has 14 residues. The CDR3, as DNA: TGTGCCAGCAGCTCTTACGGCGGTTCCTACGAGCAGTACTTC. Its translation: CASSSYGGSYEQYF.

The V gene is TRBV24-1, the J gene TRBJ2-1; possibly TRBD2 for D (6 bases). The CDR3 runs 15 residues. Germline V CDR1 and CDR2: KGHDR, SFDVKD. The V and J ends lost 6 bases and 4 bases respectively, with 15 bases between them. CDR3 sequence: CATSSSRDLYNEQFF. DNA for the CDR3: TGTGCCACCAGTTCCTCACGGGACTTATACAATGAGCAGTTCTTC.

This chain connects TRBV30 to TRBJ2-1; 12 bases align to TRBD1. Germline CDR1 reads GTSNPN; CDR2 reads SVGIG (reference sequence). The V gene end was trimmed by 0 bases and the J gene end by 10 bases; junction bases not matched to a gene: 7. The CDR3 has 15 amino acids. CDR3 sequence reads: CAWSVGGTGGGEQFF. CDR3 sequence (DNA): TGTGCCTGGAGTGTAGGGGGGACAGGGGGCGGAGAGCAGTTCTTC.

V usage is TRBV30 and J usage is TRBJ1-1, with TRBD1 identical over 7 bases. The V and J ends lost 1 base and 4 bases, in that order; junction bases with no gene match: 3. Germline assignment: CDR1 GTSNPN and CDR2 SVGIG (reference sequence). This CDR3 contains 13 residues. The CDR3 here is CAWSARGFTEAFF. CDR3 nucleotides: TGTGCCTGGAGTGCCAGGGGGTTCACTGAAGCTTTCTTT.

V and J are TRBV7-9 and TRBJ2-3, with TRBD2 as a possible D gene (6 bases). The CDR3 sequence is 16 residues long. Germline V gene data show CDR1 as SEHNR and CDR2 as FQNEAQ (reference sequence). V lost 2 bases, J lost 2 bases, and 14 bases lay in between. The CDR3 nucleotides are TGTGCCAGCAGCTTAAGTTTAGGAGGGTCCACAGATACGCAGTATTTT. As protein: CASSLSLGGSTDTQYF.

The chain recombines TRBV9 with TRBJ2-7; 12 nucleotides line up with TRBD2. Germline V gives CDR1 SGDLS, CDR2 YYNGEE. The CDR3 length is 15 residues. Trimming removed 3 bases from V and 3 bases from J; junction bases left unmatched: 4. CDR3: CASSGGTSGYYEQYF. The CDR3 nucleotides are TGTGCCAGCAGCGGTGGGACTAGCGGGTACTACGAGCAGTACTTC.

V and J are TRBV10-3 and TRBJ1-5; maybe TRBD1 (5 bases). V was pared by 0 bases and J by 9 bases, with 18 bases between. Per germline, CDR1 ENHRY and CDR2 SYGVKD. This CDR3 has 16 residues. The DNA for the CDR3 is TGTGCCATCAGTGAGTCCTTGGGGCCTCCACCGGGGCCCCAGCATTTT. Translated, it gives CAISESLGPPPGPQHF.

This sequence joins TRBV5-1 and TRBJ2-7; 9 bases fit TRBD1. The germline gives CDR1 SGHRS, CDR2 YFSETQ. The CDR3 totals 13 residues. V gave up 5 bases and J gave up 6 bases; unmatched junction bases: 6. The CDR3 here is CASSIDRGVEQYF. DNA of the CDR3: TGCGCCAGCAGTATCGACAGGGGGGTCGAGCAGTACTTC. Full variable domain (rest looked up from reference TRBV5-1 and TRBJ2-7): KAGVTQTPRYLIKTRGQQVTLSCSPISGHRSVSWYQQTPGQGLQFLFEYFSETQRNKGNFPGRFSGRQFSNSRSEMNVSTLELGDSALYLCASSIDRGVEQYFGPGTRLTVT.

The rearrangement links TRBV19 to TRBJ2-3; 12 bases agree with TRBD2. This CDR3 contains 15 residues. V was pared by 6 bases and J by 5 bases, with 6 bases of the junction left unmatched. Germline V lookup: CDR1 LNHDA, CDR2 SQIVND (reference sequence). The CDR3 coding sequence is TGTGCCAGTAGCGTCCTAGCGGGGGGGAAAGATACGCAGTATTTT. This gives the protein CASSVLAGGKDTQYF.

The chain combines TRBV11-2 with TRBJ2-7; TRBD1 matches 8 bases. V lost 3 bases, J lost 0 bases, and 7 bases stayed unmatched. Germline lookup yields CDR1 SGHAT and CDR2 FQNNGV. The CDR3 has 16 residues. In DNA, the CDR3 is TGTGCCAGCAGCTTGGAACCGGGACAGGTCTCCTACGAGCAGTACTTC. Protein: CASSLEPGQVSYEQYF.

J is TRBJ2-1 and V is TRBV27; D call uncertain. The CDR3 consists of 13 residues. The V gene lost 4 bases and the J gene lost 9 bases, with 13 bases spanning the gap. CDR1 and CDR2 (germline): MNHEY, SMNVEV (reference sequence). CDR3 sequence reads: CASSSRVVGEQFF. The DNA for the CDR3 is TGTGCCAGCAGTTCACGGGTTGTGGGTGAGCAGTTCTTC.

This clone was detected once. The chain combines TRBV29-1 with TRBJ2-2; D is undetermined. Germline V CDR1 and CDR2: SQVTM, ANQGSEA. V was shortened by 5 bases and J by 1 base, with 2 bases between the two germline ends. The CDR3 length is 11 residues. CDR3 in DNA: TGCAGCGTTCTGAACACCGGGGAGCTGTTTTTT. This sequence encodes CSVLNTGELFF.

This clone occurred once. The chain has TRBV29-1 and TRBJ1-1; a possible D gene is TRBD1 (6 bases). V was shortened by 2 bases and J by 7 bases, with 14 bases between the two germline ends. The CDR3 is made up of 13 amino acids. From germline, CDR1 is SQVTM and CDR2 ANQGSEA. The CDR3 DNA sequence: TGCAGCGTTGAATCGGGCAGGGGCGTTGAAGCTTTCTTT. This gives the protein CSVESGRGVEAFF.

The chain uses TRBV19 and TRBJ2-7, with 7 bases identical to TRBD1. Trimming at V came to 10 bases and at J to 2 bases, leaving 5 bases not matched to a gene. The CDR3 runs 12 residues. Germline values: CDR1 LNHDA, CDR2 SQIVND (reference sequence). The CDR3 coding sequence is TGTGCCACTCAAGACAGGGCCTACGAGCAGTACTTC. Protein: CATQDRAYEQYF.

The genes are TRBV5-6 and TRBJ1-2, with a possible D match to TRBD1 (5 bases). Trimming shortened V by 4 bases and J by 5 bases, and 12 bases separated the two germline ends. CDR3 length: 13 residues. Germline V gene data show CDR1 as SGHDT and CDR2 as YYEEEE. CDR3: CASSQPTVYGYTF. CDR3 DNA sequence: TGTGCCAGCAGCCAACCGACAGTATATGGCTACACCTTC. Supplemented by reference TRBV5-6 and TRBJ1-2, the full variable domain reads DAGVTQSPTHLIKTRGQQVTLRCSPKSGHDTVSWYQQALGQGPQFIFQYYEEEERQRGNFPDRFSGHQFPNYSSELNVNALLLGDSALYLCASSQPTVYGYTFGSGTRLTVV.

CDR3 coding DNA: TGTGCCAGCTCACCACCGGGACAGGGGGCGTTTAACGGGGAGCTGTTTTTT. It translates to CASSPPGQGAFNGELFF. The rearrangement joins TRBV18 to TRBJ2-2, with 12 bases lining up with TRBD1. Germline V gene data show CDR1 as KGHSH and CDR2 as LQKENI. V gave up 0 bases and J gave up 7 bases; unmatched junction bases: 6. The CDR3 contains 17 residues.

CDR3 loop: CASSPRAGYGYTF. CDR3 bases: TGTGCCAGCAGTCCCCGGGCAGGGTATGGCTACACCTTC. The chain couples TRBV28 to TRBJ1-2; the D gene is possibly TRBD1 (5 bases). CDR1 and CDR2 (germline): MDHEN, SYDVKM. The CDR3 covers 13 residues. Trimming removed 5 bases at V and 5 bases at J, with 12 bases between.

The chain combines TRBV11-2 with TRBJ2-3; TRBD1 matches at 7 bases. V dropped 4 bases and J dropped 2; count of bases not matched to a gene: 9. Germline lookup yields CDR1 SGHAT and CDR2 FQNNGV. This CDR3 region has 16 residues. The CDR3 protein is CASSYGTGQITDTQYF. CDR3 in DNA: TGTGCCAGCAGCTACGGGACGGGACAGATCACAGATACGCAGTATTTT.

This chain links TRBV27 with TRBJ2-7; a possible D gene is TRBD1 (5 bases). V gave up 3 bases and J gave up 1 base, with 7 bases separating them. CDR1 MNHEY and CDR2 SMNVEV come from the germline V gene (reference sequence). The CDR3 consists of 13 residues. The CDR3 DNA reads TGTGCCAGCAGTTTCAGGACATCCTACGAGCAGTACTTC. Its protein product is CASSFRTSYEQYF.